The 5 T cell receptor beta chains below all came from one sample that was sequenced in a study of T cells in Graves' hyperthyroidism and ophthalmopathy (dated by TCRdb to the late 2010s). Receptors were amplified or captured by multiplex PCR. TCRdb lists the instrument as Illumina HiSeq 2000. TCR beta CDR3 regions were amplified from RNA transcripts. A first-round RT-PCR of the TCR CDR3 used the HTBI primer set with the Qiagen OneStep RT-PCR kit. Starting from the raw public reads, TCRdb applied fastp trimming at Q25, assembled clones with MiXCR and retained in-frame beta chains. Merged by CDR3 protein, the rows form single entries marked with the most common genes and DNA. The sample table holds 530,000 or so distinct CDR3 sequences, of which about a sixth were seen once. Of the sample, roughly a sixth falls within the top ten clones. The sequenced sample was blood. These receptors were taken from a woman aged 18-29 years with Graves' ophthalmopathy.

This clonotype was recorded many times. The rearrangement joins TRBV6-1 to TRBJ2-3; 9 nucleotides align to TRBD1. Germline-derived CDR1 and CDR2 are MNHNS and SASEGT. The CDR3 has 15 amino acids. J gave up 2 bases and V 4 bases, and 4 bases lay outside the gene matches. This CDR3 reads CASSGDRGNTDTQYF. CDR3 sequence (DNA): TGTGCCAGCAGTGGTGACAGGGGGAACACAGATACGCAGTATTTT.

This clonotype was detected only once. This sequence joins TRBV28 and TRBJ2-7, with 7 bases that match TRBD2. There are 12 residues in the CDR3. Germline loops: CDR1 MDHEN, CDR2 SYDVKM. V lost 7 bases, J lost 2 bases, and 2 bases stayed unmatched. The CDR3 spells CASMGRAYEQYF. CDR3 in DNA: TGTGCCAGCATGGGGAGGGCCTACGAGCAGTACTTC.

Comments on this clonotype: Likely a read error: the CDR3 ends without its conserved phenylalanine or tryptophan. It is unclear where the CDR3 begins or ends on the DNA, so no DNA is shown, and the CDR3 is as TCRdb lists it. This chain links TRBV6-2 or TRBV6-3 with TRBJ1-5; the DNA was not used to check the table's D call, TRBD1. Counting both end residues, the CDR3 totals 16 amino acids. Looked up from germline, CDR1 is MNHEY and CDR2 is SVGEGT. Here the CDR3 reads CASSRTGTARNQPRHL.

The V and J genes are TRBV6-1 and TRBJ2-1; no reliable D call. V gave up 4 bases and J gave up 12 bases, with 10 bases separating them. The CDR3 is made up of 11 amino acids. The germline V gene has CDR1 MNHNS and CDR2 SASEGT. The CDR3 sequence is CASSVEPRQFF. The CDR3 DNA reads as TGTGCCAGCAGTGTTGAGCCGAGGCAGTTCTTC.

This clonotype was found a few times. This chain links TRBV12-3 or TRBV12-4 with TRBJ2-5; D gene uncertain. The CDR3 is made up of 12 amino acids. V gave up 9 bases and J gave up 7 bases, with 15 bases separating them. The CDR3 DNA reads as TGTGCCAGGGCCAACCGCCTTGGGACCCAGTACTTC. This codes for CARANRLGTQYF.